Sequencing of this TCR beta chain was carried out in a study of Ad26.COV2.S vaccination and SARS-CoV-2 variants. Study background: Intramuscularly, Ad26.COV2.S was given either once or twice, 56 days apart.

The CDR3 runs 11 residues. Germline CDR1 reads KGHSH; CDR2 reads LQKENI. Between the trimmed V and J ends, which lost 5 bases and 3 bases, there was a span of 4 bases. Profiling relied on immunoSEQ multiplex PCR, and the TCRdb table lists in-frame clones only, not all of them. This sample carries roughly 450,000 clones, around 90% of them seen once, and the ten largest clones take over 9%. As for treatment: 15 to 20 received Ad26.COV2.S at low or high dose, single or two shots; 5 received placebo; per-sample allocation not given. Sampling occurred on day 63 after the first vaccine or placebo injection.

The V call is TRBV18, the J call TRBJ2-5, with no clear D. The source was peripheral blood, collected in a trial of Ad26.COV2.S vaccine versus placebo. The TCR sequence derives from a person between 18 and 60 years old who received the Ad26.COV2.S COVID-19 vaccine or a placebo. CDR3 amino acids: CASSAEETQYF. CDR3 in DNA: TGTGCCAGCTCAGCGGAAGAGACCCAGTACTTC.